The rows below give T cell receptor beta chains drawn from one sample of a study of CD8 T cells in ankylosing spondylitis. TCRdb independently ran MiXCR on the 5' RACE reads; one entry per CDR3 protein. The sample shows about 200,000 distinct CDR3 sequences, roughly 13% of them seen only once. Source material: blood, either unsorted or a sorted T cell fraction (not recorded which). These receptors were taken from a male donor with ankylosing spondylitis or in good health (not recorded which). Each CDR3 is given without its conserved first and last residue. Each record gives: CDR3 length, J gene, V gene, CDR3 protein.

14 TRBJ2-6 TRBV4-1 ASSQVLGSGANVLT
16 TRBJ2-2 TRBV11-2 ASSPLAGDPLNTGELF
15 TRBJ2-1 TRBV5-1 ASSFPASTTGQHEQF
13 TRBJ2-7 TRBV10-1 ASSESSMEGYEQY
16 TRBJ2-3 TRBV11-1 ASSSSFFSTGSTDTQY
11 TRBJ2-3 TRBV20-1 SASSTDTDTQY
15 TRBJ1-2 TRBV27 ASSLYKNGRGNYGYT
16 TRBJ2-1 TRBV11-1 ASSLGQARGSSYNEQF
10 TRBJ2-7 TRBV19 ASSNPTYEQY
12 TRBJ2-3 TRBV4-1 ASSQEGRTDTQY
13 TRBJ2-2 TRBV20-1 SATDLDTNTGELF
17 TRBJ2-4 TRBV5-6 ASSLFIKRYPRAKNIQY
12 TRBJ2-5 TRBV5-4 ASSERREKETQY
11 TRBJ1-6 TRBV9 ASSGDDYSPLH
10 TRBJ1-5 TRBV6-1 ASSPWREPQH
11 TRBJ2-3 TRBV7-9 ASSPLRTDTQY
13 TRBJ2-1 TRBV27 ASSLFTRGEGEQF
11 TRBJ1-1 TRBV28 ASTFRLSTEAF
12 TRBJ1-1 TRBV27 ASSLSGRNTEAF
11 TRBJ2-7 TRBV15 ATSRDEDYEQY
10 TRBJ2-5 TRBV12-3/TRBV12-4 ASSLEGETQY
13 TRBJ2-7 TRBV4-1 ASSQEGLGTYEQY
13 TRBJ2-7 TRBV5-1 ASSLAGLLSYEQY
11 TRBJ1-1 TRBV20-1 SARDQGDTEAF
14 TRBJ2-1 TRBV3-1 ASSPLTSGRGDEQF
11 TRBJ2-7 TRBV30 AWSSVGLYEQY
10 TRBJ1-1 TRBV2 ASIKGNTEAF